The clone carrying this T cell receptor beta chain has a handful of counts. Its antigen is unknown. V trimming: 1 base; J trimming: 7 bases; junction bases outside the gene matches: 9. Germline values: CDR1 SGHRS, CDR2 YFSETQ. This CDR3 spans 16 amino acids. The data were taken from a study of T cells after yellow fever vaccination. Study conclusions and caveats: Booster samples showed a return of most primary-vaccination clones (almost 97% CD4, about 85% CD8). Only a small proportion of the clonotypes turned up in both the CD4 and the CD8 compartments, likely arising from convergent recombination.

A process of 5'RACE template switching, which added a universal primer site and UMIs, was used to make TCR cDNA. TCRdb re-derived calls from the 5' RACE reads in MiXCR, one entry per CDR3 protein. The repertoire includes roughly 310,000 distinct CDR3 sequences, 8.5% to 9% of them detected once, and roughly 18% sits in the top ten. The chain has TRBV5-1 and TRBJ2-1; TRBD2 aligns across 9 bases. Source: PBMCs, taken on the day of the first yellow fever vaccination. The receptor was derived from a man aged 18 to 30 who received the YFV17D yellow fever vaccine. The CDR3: CASSLNLAGAKNEQFF. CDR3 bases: TGCGCCAGCAGCTTGAATTTAGCGGGGGCAAAGAATGAGCAGTTCTTC.